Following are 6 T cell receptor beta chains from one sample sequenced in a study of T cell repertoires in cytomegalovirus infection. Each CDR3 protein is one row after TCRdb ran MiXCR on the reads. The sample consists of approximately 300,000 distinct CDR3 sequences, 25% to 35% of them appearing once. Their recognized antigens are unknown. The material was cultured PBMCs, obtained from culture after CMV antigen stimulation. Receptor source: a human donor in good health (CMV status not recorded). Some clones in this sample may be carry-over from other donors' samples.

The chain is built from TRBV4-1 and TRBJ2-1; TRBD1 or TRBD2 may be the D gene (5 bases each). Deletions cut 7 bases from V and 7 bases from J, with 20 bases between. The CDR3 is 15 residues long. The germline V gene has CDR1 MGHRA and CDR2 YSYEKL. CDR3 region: CASTLEIGAENEQFF. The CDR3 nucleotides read TGCGCCAGCACCCTAGAGATCGGGGCAGAGAATGAGCAGTTCTTC.

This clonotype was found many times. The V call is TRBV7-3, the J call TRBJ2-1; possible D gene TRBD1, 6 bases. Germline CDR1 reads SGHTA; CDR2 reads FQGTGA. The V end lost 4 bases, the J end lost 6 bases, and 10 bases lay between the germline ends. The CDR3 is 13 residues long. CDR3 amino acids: CASSSRDINEQFF. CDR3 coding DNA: TGTGCCAGCAGCTCCCGGGACATCAATGAGCAGTTCTTC.

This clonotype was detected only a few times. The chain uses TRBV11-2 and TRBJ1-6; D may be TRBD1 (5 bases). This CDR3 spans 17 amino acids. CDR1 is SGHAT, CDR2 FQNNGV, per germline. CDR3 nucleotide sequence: TGTTTTCACCGGACCGGGACCGAGAGCTCCTATAATTCACCCCTCCACTTT. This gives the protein CFHRTGTESSYNSPLHF.

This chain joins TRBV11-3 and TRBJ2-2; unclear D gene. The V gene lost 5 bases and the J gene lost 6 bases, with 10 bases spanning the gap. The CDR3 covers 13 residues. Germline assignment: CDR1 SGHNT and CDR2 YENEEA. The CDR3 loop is CASSRRVPGELFF. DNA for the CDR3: TGTGCCAGCAGCCGCCGGGTCCCCGGGGAGCTGTTTTTT.

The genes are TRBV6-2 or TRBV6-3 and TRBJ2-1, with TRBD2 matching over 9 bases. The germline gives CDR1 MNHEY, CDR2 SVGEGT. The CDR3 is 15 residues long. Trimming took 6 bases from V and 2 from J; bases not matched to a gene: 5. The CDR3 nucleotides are TGTGCCAGCAGCCTCAGCGGGGGGACCTACAATGAGCAGTTCTTC. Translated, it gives CASSLSGGTYNEQFF.

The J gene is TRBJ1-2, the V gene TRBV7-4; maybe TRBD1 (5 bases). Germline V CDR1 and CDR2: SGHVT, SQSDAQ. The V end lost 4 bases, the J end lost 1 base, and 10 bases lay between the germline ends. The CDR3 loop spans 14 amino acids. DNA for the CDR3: TGTGCCAGCAGCTCGGACATATTTAACTATGGCTACACCTTC. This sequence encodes CASSSDIFNYGYTF.